This TCR beta chain was sequenced during a study of CD8 T cells in ankylosing spondylitis. Study-wide results and caveats: Blood of patients with ankylosing spondylitis appeared to be characterized by a TCR beta motif of several highly homologous variants. Disease-associated clones were CD8+ and fairly uncommon in peripheral blood. There was reportedly significant enrichment of clones that were disease-linked in matched ankylosing spondylitis synovial fluid.

As to this clonotype: Its antigen is still unknown.

The TCR beta libraries were generated through quantitative 5'-RACE incorporating molecular barcodes. TCRdb used MiXCR to reprocess the 5' RACE reads, holding one entry per CDR3 protein. This table has approximately 540,000 distinct CDR3 sequences, roughly 13% appearing once. J was trimmed by 15 bases and V by 0 bases; bases with no gene match: 10. The CDR3 covers 14 residues. CDR1 is SGHDT, CDR2 YYEEEE, per germline. Source material: blood, either unsorted or a sorted T cell fraction (not recorded which). The source of this sequence is a male donor with ankylosing spondylitis. The chain uses TRBV5-6 and TRBJ2-1; TRBD2 matches at 9 bases. DNA for the CDR3: TGTGCCAGCAGCTTGGTTTTTAGCGGGAGCGTGTGGTTCTTC. Its translation: CASSLVFSGSVWFF. Variable domain in full (rest from reference TRBV5-6 and TRBJ2-1): DAGVTQSPTHLIKTRGQQVTLRCSPKSGHDTVSWYQQALGQGPQFIFQYYEEEERQRGNFPDRFSGHQFPNYSSELNVNALLLGDSALYLCASSLVFSGSVWFFGPGTRLTVL.